The clone carrying this T cell receptor beta chain has at least ten counts. These data belong to a study of blood T cell repertoires in COVID-19. Study at large: T cells, B-cell-depleted T cells, or PBMCs supplied cDNA or gDNA.

Germline-derived CDR1 and CDR2 are SGHTA and FQGNSA. The CDR3 spans 15 residues. V shed 5 bases, J shed 5 bases, and the junction held 3 bases outside the gene matches. The repertoire was sequenced with immunoSEQ multiplex PCR; TCRdb's copy has only in-frame clones and lacks some. The sample records 150,000 to 200,000 clones, around 80% being singletons. This TCR was recovered from a woman aged 60 to 75 who had recovered from COVID-19. The V call is TRBV7-2, the J call TRBJ2-2, with 12 bases aligning to TRBD2. The sample was PBMCs or T cells enriched from blood (not recorded which). In DNA, the CDR3 is TGTGCCAGCAGCCCAGGACTAGCGGGGACCGGGGAGCTGTTTTTT. This gives the protein CASSPGLAGTGELFF.